The 12 T cell receptor beta chains below come from one sample, sequenced in a study of blood T cell repertoires in COVID-19. Method: immunoSEQ multiplex PCR; TCRdb's copy keeps in-frame clones and lacks some. The sample contains tens of thousands of clones, under 80% of which appear only once. The sequenced sample was peripheral blood. The receptors come from a human donor in a cohort sampled during active COVID-19.

The CDR3 bases are TGTGCCAGCAGCGAACAGAGAGGAACAGGGGGCGTTTTTTTT. It translates to CASSEQRGTGGVFF. J is TRBJ1-4 and V is TRBV2, with TRBD1 matching 9 bases. Germline assignment: CDR1 SNHLY and CDR2 FYNNEI. V lost 6 bases to trimming and J lost 17 bases; unmatched junction nucleotides: 16. CDR3 length equals 14 residues.

This chain connects TRBV28 to TRBJ1-6; 7 nucleotides match TRBD1. This CDR3 contains 15 residues. Looked up from germline, CDR1 is MDHEN and CDR2 is SYDVKM. J gave up 7 bases and V 8 bases, and 11 bases lay outside the gene matches. The CDR3 loop is CASLGSTGYNSPLHF. CDR3 DNA sequence: TGTGCCAGCCTGGGTTCGACAGGGTACAATTCACCCCTCCACTTT.

The chain couples TRBV28 to TRBJ2-1; no reliable D call. Trimming shortened V by 3 bases and J by 5 bases, and 11 bases separated the two germline ends. The CDR3 length is 14 residues. The germline V gene has CDR1 MDHEN and CDR2 SYDVKM. CDR3 DNA sequence: TGTGCCAGCAGTTTTCCCGGCGGCCACAATGAGCAGTTCTTC. It translates to CASSFPGGHNEQFF. Based on the CDR3 plus reference TRBV28 and TRBJ2-1, the full variable domain is DVKVTQSSRYLVKRTGEKVFLECVQDMDHENMFWYRQDPGLGLRLIYFSYDVKMKEKGDIPEGYSVSREKKERFSLILESASTNQTSMYLCASSFPGGHNEQFFGPGTRLTVL.

This chain links TRBV6-5 with TRBJ2-7; D might be TRBD1 (5 bases). V lost 10 bases to trimming and J lost 3 bases, with 10 bases between them. The CDR3 is 11 residues long. The V gene's germline CDR1 is MNHEY and CDR2 SVGAGI. CDR3 sequence reads: CATQGYYEQYF. The CDR3 DNA reads as TGTGCCACCCAGGGTTACTACGAGCAGTACTTC.

V usage is TRBV2 and J usage is TRBJ2-1, with 9 nucleotides matching TRBD2. Germline V lookup: CDR1 SNHLY, CDR2 FYNNEI. This CDR3 contains 14 residues. V lost 4 bases, J lost 9 bases, and 7 bases stayed unmatched. CDR3 amino acids: CASSASGTRTEQFF. Here the CDR3 DNA reads TGTGCCAGCAGTGCTAGCGGGACCCGCACTGAGCAGTTCTTC.

J is TRBJ2-7 and V is TRBV6-5; 7 nucleotides line up with TRBD1. J lost 6 bases, V lost 2 bases, and 13 bases had no gene match. Germline V gene lookup returns CDR1 MNHEY and CDR2 SVGAGI. The CDR3 is made up of 16 amino acids. In DNA, the CDR3 is TGTGCCAGCAGTTACATCAAACCCCAGGGGGTACGCGAGCAGTACTTC. This gives the protein CASSYIKPQGVREQYF.

The chain links TRBV2 to TRBJ2-1, with 12 positions matching TRBD2. Germline V gene lookup returns CDR1 SNHLY and CDR2 FYNNEI. This CDR3 is 15 amino acids long. Trimming at V came to 6 bases and at J to 4 bases, leaving 4 bases not matched to a gene. CDR3: CASRLLAGGYNEQFF. Here the CDR3 DNA reads TGTGCCAGCAGGCTTCTAGCGGGGGGGTACAATGAGCAGTTCTTC.

V gene TRBV29-1 combines with J gene TRBJ2-5; 7 positions agree with TRBD1. Germline CDR1 SQVTM, CDR2 ANQGSEA. The CDR3 spans 13 residues. After removal of 7 bases from V and 1 base from J, the junction contained 6 bases not matched to a gene. The CDR3 is CSAWTGGQETQYF. CDR3 DNA sequence: TGCAGCGCCTGGACAGGAGGCCAAGAGACCCAGTACTTC.

J is TRBJ1-1 and V is TRBV6-5; no definite D call. CDR1 is MNHEY, CDR2 SVGAGI, per germline. Trimming pared 7 bases from V and 1 base from J, leaving 10 bases between. The CDR3 has 13 amino acids. CDR3 sequence (DNA): TGTGCCAGCATTCACACGGGGAACACTGAAGCTTTCTTT. Its translation: CASIHTGNTEAFF.

V usage is TRBV6-4 and J usage is TRBJ1-1; TRBD1 might be the D (5 bases). From germline, CDR1 is MRHNA and CDR2 SNTAGT. The CDR3 loop spans 13 amino acids. Between the trimmed V and J ends, which lost 4 bases and 3 bases, there was a span of 9 bases. The chain's CDR3 is CASSAREDTEAFF. The DNA for the CDR3 is TGTGCCAGCAGTGCCAGGGAGGACACTGAAGCTTTCTTT.

The J gene is TRBJ2-7, the V gene TRBV28; TRBD1 agrees at 8 bases. With V trimmed by 5 bases and J by 1 base, 7 bases remained unmatched. The germline gives CDR1 MDHEN, CDR2 SYDVKM. The CDR3 totals 15 residues. The CDR3 DNA sequence: TGTGCCAGCAGTGACCCGGGGACAGGTTCCTACGAGCAGTACTTC. This sequence encodes CASSDPGTGSYEQYF. Based on the CDR3 plus reference TRBV28 and TRBJ2-7, the full variable domain is DVKVTQSSRYLVKRTGEKVFLECVQDMDHENMFWYRQDPGLGLRLIYFSYDVKMKEKGDIPEGYSVSREKKERFSLILESASTNQTSMYLCASSDPGTGSYEQYFGPGTRLTVT.

The chain employs TRBV7-9 and TRBJ2-7, with TRBD1 as a possible D gene (6 bases). The ends were cut back, 1 base at V and 7 bases at J, with 17 bases in the middle. The CDR3 has 15 residues. Germline-derived CDR1 and CDR2 are SEHNR and FQNEAQ (reference sequence). CDR3 loop: CASSLGGAGVKEQYF. The CDR3 DNA follows: TGTGCCAGCAGCTTAGGTGGGGCAGGGGTGAAGGAGCAGTACTTC.